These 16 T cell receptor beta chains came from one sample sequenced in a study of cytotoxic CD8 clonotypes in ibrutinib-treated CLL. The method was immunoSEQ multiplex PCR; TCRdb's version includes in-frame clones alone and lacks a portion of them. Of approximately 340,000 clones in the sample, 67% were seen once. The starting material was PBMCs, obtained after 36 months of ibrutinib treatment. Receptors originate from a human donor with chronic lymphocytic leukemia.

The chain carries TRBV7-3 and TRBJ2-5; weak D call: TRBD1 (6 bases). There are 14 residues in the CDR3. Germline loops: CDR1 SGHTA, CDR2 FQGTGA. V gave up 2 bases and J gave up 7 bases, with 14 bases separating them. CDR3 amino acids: CASSLGTQGATQYF. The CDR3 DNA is TGTGCCAGCAGCTTAGGGACACAGGGTGCGACCCAGTACTTC.

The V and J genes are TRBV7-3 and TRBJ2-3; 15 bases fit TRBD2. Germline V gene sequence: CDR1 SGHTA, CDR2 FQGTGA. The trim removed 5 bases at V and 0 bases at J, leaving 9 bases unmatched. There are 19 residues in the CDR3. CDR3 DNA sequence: TGTGCCAGCAGCCCCCGGACTAGCGGGGGGGAAGGTAGCACAGATACGCAGTATTTT. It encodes CASSPRTSGGEGSTDTQYF.

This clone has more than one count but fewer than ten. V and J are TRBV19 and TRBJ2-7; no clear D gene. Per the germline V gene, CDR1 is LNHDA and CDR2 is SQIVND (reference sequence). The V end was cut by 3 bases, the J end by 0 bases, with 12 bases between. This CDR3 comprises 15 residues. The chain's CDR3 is CASSISGGTSYEQYF. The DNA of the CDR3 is TGTGCCAGTAGTATTAGTGGCGGAACCTCCTACGAGCAGTACTTC.

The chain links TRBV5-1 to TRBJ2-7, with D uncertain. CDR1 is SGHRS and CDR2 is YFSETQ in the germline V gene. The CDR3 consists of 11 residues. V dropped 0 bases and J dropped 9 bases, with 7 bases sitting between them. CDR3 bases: TGCGCCAGCAGCTTGGGATCGAGGCAGTACTTC. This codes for CASSLGSRQYF.

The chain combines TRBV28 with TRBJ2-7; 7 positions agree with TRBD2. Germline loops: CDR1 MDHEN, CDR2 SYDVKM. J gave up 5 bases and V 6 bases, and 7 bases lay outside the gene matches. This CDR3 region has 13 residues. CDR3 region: CASSYRSGDEQYF. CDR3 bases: TGTGCCAGCAGCTATCGAAGCGGGGACGAGCAGTACTTC.

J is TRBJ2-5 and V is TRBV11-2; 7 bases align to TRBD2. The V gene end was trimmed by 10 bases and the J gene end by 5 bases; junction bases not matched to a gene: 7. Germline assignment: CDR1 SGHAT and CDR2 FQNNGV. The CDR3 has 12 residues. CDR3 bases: TGTGCCACAGACGGAGCGGGGGAGACCCAGTACTTC. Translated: CATDGAGETQYF. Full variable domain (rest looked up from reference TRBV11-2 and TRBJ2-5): EAGVAQSPRYKIIEKRQSVAFWCNPISGHATLYWYQQILGQGPKLLIQFQNNGVVDDSQLPKDRFSAERLKGVDSTLKIQPAKLEDSAVYLCATDGAGETQYFGPGTRLLVL.

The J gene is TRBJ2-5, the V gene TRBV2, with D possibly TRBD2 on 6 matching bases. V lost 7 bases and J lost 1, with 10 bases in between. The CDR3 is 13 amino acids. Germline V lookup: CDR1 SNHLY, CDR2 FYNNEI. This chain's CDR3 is CASMRRGQETQYF. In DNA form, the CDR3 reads TGTGCCAGCATGCGGCGGGGCCAAGAGACCCAGTACTTC.

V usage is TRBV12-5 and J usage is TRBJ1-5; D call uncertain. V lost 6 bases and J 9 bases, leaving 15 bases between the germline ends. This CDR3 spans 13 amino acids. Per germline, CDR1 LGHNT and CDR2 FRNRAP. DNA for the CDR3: TGTGCTAGTGGCCTAGGGTTTGAGCGGCCCCAGCATTTT. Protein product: CASGLGFERPQHF.

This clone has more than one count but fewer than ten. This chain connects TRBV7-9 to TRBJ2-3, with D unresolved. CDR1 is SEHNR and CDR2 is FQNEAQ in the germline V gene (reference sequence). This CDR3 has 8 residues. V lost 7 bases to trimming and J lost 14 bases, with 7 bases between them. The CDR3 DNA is TGTGCCAGCAACCCTCCGTATTTT. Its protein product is CASNPPYF.

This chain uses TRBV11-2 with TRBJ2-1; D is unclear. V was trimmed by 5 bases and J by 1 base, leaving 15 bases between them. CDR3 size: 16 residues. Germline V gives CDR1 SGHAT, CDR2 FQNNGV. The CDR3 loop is CASSPIKTTSYNEQFF. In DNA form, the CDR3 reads TGTGCCAGCAGCCCCATAAAGACCACGTCCTACAATGAGCAGTTCTTC.

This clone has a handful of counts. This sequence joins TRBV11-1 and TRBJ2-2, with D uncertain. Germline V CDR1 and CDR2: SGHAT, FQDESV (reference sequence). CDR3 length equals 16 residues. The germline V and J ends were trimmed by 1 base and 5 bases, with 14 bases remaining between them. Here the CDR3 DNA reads TGTGCCAGCAGCTTAGAGAATTCCCTACGGACCGGGGAGCTGTTTTTT. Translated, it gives CASSLENSLRTGELFF.

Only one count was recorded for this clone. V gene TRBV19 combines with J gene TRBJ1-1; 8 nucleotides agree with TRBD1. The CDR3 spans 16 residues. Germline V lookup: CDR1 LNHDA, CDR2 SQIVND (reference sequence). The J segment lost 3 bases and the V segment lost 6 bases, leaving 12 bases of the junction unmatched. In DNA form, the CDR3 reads TGTGCCAGTAGACCGGGGATCGGCAGGGGGCACACTGAAGCTTTCTTT. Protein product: CASRPGIGRGHTEAFF.

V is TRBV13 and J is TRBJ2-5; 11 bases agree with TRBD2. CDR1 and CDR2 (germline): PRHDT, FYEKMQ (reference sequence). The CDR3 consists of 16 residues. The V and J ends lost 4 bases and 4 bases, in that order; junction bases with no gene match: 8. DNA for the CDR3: TGTGCCAGCAGCTCGATAGCGGGGGGGCCTAGAGAGACCCAGTACTTC. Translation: CASSSIAGGPRETQYF.

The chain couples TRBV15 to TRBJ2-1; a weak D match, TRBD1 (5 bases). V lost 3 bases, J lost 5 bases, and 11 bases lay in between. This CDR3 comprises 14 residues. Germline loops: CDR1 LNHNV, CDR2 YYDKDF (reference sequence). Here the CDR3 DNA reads TGTGCCACCAGCAGGGCAGGGCTTGACAATGAGCAGTTCTTC. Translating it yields CATSRAGLDNEQFF.

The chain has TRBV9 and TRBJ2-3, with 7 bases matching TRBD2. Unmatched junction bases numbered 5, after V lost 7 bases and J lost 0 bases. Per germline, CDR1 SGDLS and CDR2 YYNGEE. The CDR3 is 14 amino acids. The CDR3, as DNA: TGTGCCAGCGGGCGGGGGACTAGCACAGATACGCAGTATTTT. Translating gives CASGRGTSTDTQYF.

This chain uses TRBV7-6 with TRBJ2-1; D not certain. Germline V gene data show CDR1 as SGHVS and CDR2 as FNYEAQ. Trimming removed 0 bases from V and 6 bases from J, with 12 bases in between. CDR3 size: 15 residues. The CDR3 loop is CASSLASYQSNEQFF. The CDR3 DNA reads TGTGCCAGCAGCTTAGCCTCGTATCAGAGCAATGAGCAGTTCTTC.